This T cell receptor beta chain comes out of a study of OX40 agonist ivuxolimab in advanced cancers. Study-wide results and limits: Among the lowest peripheral clonal expansion occurred in 0.1-3.0 mg/kg partial responders.

The assay was immunoSEQ multiplex PCR, and TCRdb's table has in-frame clones only and misses some. The sample has about 77,000 clones; 80% to 90% are singletons. Turning to this clone: Its antigen is as yet unknown.

V lost 2 bases, J lost 4 bases, and 11 bases lay in between. Looked up from germline, CDR1 is MNHEY and CDR2 is SVGAGI. This CDR3 contains 14 residues. The sample consisted of CD4+ or CD8+ T cells sorted from blood, taken in a trial of the OX40 agonist ivuxolimab. This chain uses TRBV6-5 with TRBJ1-2; D remains ambiguous. This TCR came from an adult with an advanced solid tumor such as melanoma, head and neck, liver or kidney cancer. CDR3 sequence reads: CASSYRPVIYGYTF. CDR3 sequence (DNA): TGTGCCAGCAGTTACCGGCCAGTCATCTATGGCTACACCTTC.